Reported below is one TCR beta chain. The data were taken from a study of blood T cell repertoires in COVID-19. Per the original data handling: Reference gene primer amplification gave estimated nucleated cell counts. The protocol was immunoSEQ multiplex PCR, while the TCRdb copy is restricted to in-frame clones and leaves out a portion. V and J calls and clone size are copied from that table; D and trimming were computed from the DNA. The sample includes fewer than 350,000 clones, 85% of them seen just once. CDR1 is MNHEY, CDR2 SVGAGI, per germline. This CDR3 spans 11 amino acids. This receptor was identified in a woman between 50 and 59 years old who had recovered from COVID-19. The sequencing sample was made of PBMCs or T cells enriched from blood (not recorded which). The V and J genes are TRBV6-5 and TRBJ2-7, with TRBD2 matching 8 bases. The CDR3 DNA sequence: TGTGTTAGCGGGGATTCCTACGAGCAGTACTTC. It encodes CVSGDSYEQYF.